The rows below give T cell receptor beta chains drawn from one sample of a study of T-cell reconstitution after alpha-beta-depleted transplantation in children. TCRdb processed the PCR reads anew with MiXCR; each CDR3 protein has one entry. The sample has about 690,000 distinct CDR3 sequences, roughly 15% seen once. The sequenced sample was PBMCs from the stem cell graft donor, obtained from the stem cell graft. These receptors originate from a human donor who donated a stem cell graft to a child with acute myeloid leukemia. Each CDR3 is given with its conserved first and last residue. A D gene is named only where the DNA matches it firmly. Only part of the rows carry a size: once, few, many, or a class if the clone is expanded.

TRBJ2-7 NA NA TRBV4-3 TGCGCCAGCAGCCAACTCTTAGGGGGGGCGTACGAGCAGTACTTC CASSQLLGGAYEQYF
TRBJ2-5 NA many TRBV12-3/TRBV12-4 TGTGCCAGCAGTTTGGGTACGGGGGAAGAGACCCAGTACTTC CASSLGTGEETQYF
TRBJ1-4 NA NA TRBV20-1 TGCAGCCAAAAAGGGGGGGACACTAATGAAAAACTGTTTTTT CSQKGGDTNEKLFF
TRBJ1-4 NA NA TRBV7-2 TGTGCCAGCAGCTCCCCCGGACGGCCTCATACACTGTTTTTT CASSSPGRPHTLFF
TRBJ2-1 TRBD2 NA TRBV4-3 TGCGCCAGCAGCCAAGATCCCCTAGCGGGGCTGGGGGTGAATGAGCAGTTCTTC CASSQDPLAGLGVNEQFF
TRBJ2-2 NA many TRBV15 TGTGCCACCAGCACAAACAGGGACACCGGGGAGCTGTTTTTT CATSTNRDTGELFF
TRBJ1-5 NA few TRBV12-3/TRBV12-4 TGTGCCAGCAGTCAAGCTACGGGGAGTCAGCCCCAGCATTTT CASSQATGSQPQHF
TRBJ1-2 NA NA TRBV25-1 TGTGCCAGCAGTAACAATCTCTGGCATGGCTACACCTTC CASSNNLWHGYTF
TRBJ2-1 NA NA TRBV30 TGTGCCTGGAGTGTGTCTAGCTGGAATGAGCAGTTCTTC CAWSVSSWNEQFF
TRBJ2-1 TRBD2 many TRBV10-3 TGTGCCATCAGCGCCCTGACTAGCGGGGGGGCGGCCTACAATGAGCAGTTCTTC CAISALTSGGAAYNEQFF
TRBJ2-3 NA many TRBV29-1 TGCAGCATGGACAGTAACACAGATACGCAGTATTTT CSMDSNTDTQYF
TRBJ1-5 NA many TRBV20-1 TGCAGTGCTAGAAGGGATAGCAATCAGCCCCAGCATTTT CSARRDSNQPQHF
TRBJ2-1 NA many TRBV20-1 TGCAGTGCCGAGGGGTCCTTCTACAATGAGCAGTTCTTC CSAEGSFYNEQFF
TRBJ2-1 NA NA TRBV7-9 TGTGCCAGCAGCTTAGACCTAACCAACAATGAGCAGTTCTTC CASSLDLTNNEQFF
TRBJ2-2 TRBD1 few TRBV12-3/TRBV12-4 TGTGCCAGCAGTCCGGGACCGGGACAGGGGTCTAGCACCGGGGAGCTGTTTTTT CASSPGPGQGSSTGELFF
TRBJ2-3 TRBD1 few TRBV12-3/TRBV12-4 TGTGCCAGCAGTTTAGCGGGACAGGACCTTAGCACAGATACGCAGTATTTT CASSLAGQDLSTDTQYF
TRBJ1-2 NA many TRBV6-5 TGTGCCAGCAGTTACAGGGGCAATGACTACACCTTC CASSYRGNDYTF
TRBJ2-1 NA many TRBV5-6 TGTGCCAGCAGCTTGGTACCACCGGGGAATGAGCAGTTCTTC CASSLVPPGNEQFF
TRBJ2-7 NA few TRBV20-1 TGCAGTGTCAGAGGGTGGGGTGACTCCTACGAGCAGTACTTC CSVRGWGDSYEQYF
TRBJ2-5 NA NA TRBV20-1 TGCAGTGCTAGAGATGACAGGACGGGGCTGGAGACCCAGTACTTC CSARDDRTGLETQYF
TRBJ2-5 NA few TRBV12-5 TGTGCTAGTAAAGAGTGGGAGACCCAGTACTTC CASKEWETQYF
TRBJ2-7 NA few TRBV30 TGTGCCTGGAGTGGTACGGAGGATGCCTACGAGCAGTACTTC CAWSGTEDAYEQYF
TRBJ2-7 NA many TRBV5-5 TGTGCCAGCAGCTTGGAGGACAGTCCCTACGAGCAGTACTTC CASSLEDSPYEQYF
TRBJ2-3 NA many TRBV20-1 TGCAGTGCTTTTAGGGAGGGCACAGATACGCAGTATTTT CSAFREGTDTQYF
TRBJ1-1 NA NA TRBV7-9 TGTGCCAGCAGCTTAGGATGGGGGGCGAACACTGAAGCTTTCTTT CASSLGWGANTEAFF
TRBJ1-1 NA many TRBV20-1 TGCAGTGCTAGAGATCCCGGTGGGAGCACTGAAGCTTTCTTT CSARDPGGSTEAFF
TRBJ2-6 NA few TRBV28 TGTGCCAGCAGGGGAGGACTCACCCCCTCTGGGGCCAACGTCCTGACTTTC CASRGGLTPSGANVLTF
TRBJ2-7 NA NA TRBV4-3 TGCGCCAGCAGCCGCGACCCGACAGGCAACTACGAGCAGTACTTC CASSRDPTGNYEQYF
TRBJ2-7 TRBD1 many TRBV7-2 TGTGCCAGCAGCCCGGACAGGGGAGCGTACGAGCAGTACTTC CASSPDRGAYEQYF
TRBJ2-1 TRBD1 few TRBV7-3 TGTGCCAGCAGCTTACGGGACAGGGCCAATGAGCAGTTCTTC CASSLRDRANEQFF
TRBJ1-5 TRBD1 NA TRBV20-1 TGCTGTGCTAGTCGGGACAGAGTAAATCAGCCCCAGCATTTT CCASRDRVNQPQHF
TRBJ1-2 NA many TRBV20-1 TGCAGTGCCGCCCGGGACTATGGCTACACCTTC CSAARDYGYTF
TRBJ2-7 NA NA TRBV19 TGTGCCAGTAGTATTGGCGCCGAGCAGTACTTC CASSIGAEQYF
TRBJ2-7 TRBD2 NA TRBV7-2 TGTGCCAGCAGCTTTGGGCTAGCGGGGGGGCCGGTCTCCTACGAGCAGTACTTC CASSFGLAGGPVSYEQYF
TRBJ1-2 NA many TRBV29-1 TGCAGCGTTGATGTAGGTTCTCGCTATGGCTACACCTTC CSVDVGSRYGYTF
TRBJ1-1 NA many TRBV9 TGTGCCAGCAGCGTAGACGTCAGAGGCAACACTGAAGCTTTCTTT CASSVDVRGNTEAFF
TRBJ1-2 TRBD1 many TRBV20-1 TGCAGTGCTAGAGATCGGGCAGGGGGCAGGGGCTACACCTTC CSARDRAGGRGYTF
TRBJ1-2 NA many TRBV20-1 TGCAGTGTCAGCCGGGCAGCGGGTGGCTACACCTTC CSVSRAAGGYTF
TRBJ2-5 TRBD2 many TRBV6-1 TGTGCCAGCATCGGGACTAGCGGGGGGCAAGAGACCCAGTACTTC CASIGTSGGQETQYF
TRBJ1-5 NA NA TRBV4-3 TGCGCCAGCAGCCAATCGACCGAACAGCCCCAGCATTTT CASSQSTEQPQHF
TRBJ2-3 NA NA TRBV12-3/TRBV12-4 TGTGCCAGCAGTTTGGGCCGAAGCCTGAGCACAGATACGCAGTATTTT CASSLGRSLSTDTQYF